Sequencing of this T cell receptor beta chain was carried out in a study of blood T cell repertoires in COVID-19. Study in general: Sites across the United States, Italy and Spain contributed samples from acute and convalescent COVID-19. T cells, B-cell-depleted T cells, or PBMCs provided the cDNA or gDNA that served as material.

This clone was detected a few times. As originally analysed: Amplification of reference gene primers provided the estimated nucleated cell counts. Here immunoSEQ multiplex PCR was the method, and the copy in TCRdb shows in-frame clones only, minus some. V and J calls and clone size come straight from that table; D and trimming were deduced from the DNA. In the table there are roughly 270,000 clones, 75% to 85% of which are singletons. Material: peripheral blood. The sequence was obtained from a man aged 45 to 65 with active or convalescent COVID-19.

CDR3 bases: TGTGCCACCAGTGACCCGACAGGGGGCAATGAGCAGTTCTTC. It codes for CATSDPTGGNEQFF. The V gene is TRBV24-1, the J gene TRBJ2-1, with 9 bases that match TRBD1. This CDR3 contains 14 residues. The germline CDR1 and CDR2 sequences are KGHDR and SFDVKD. Germline trimming cut 4 bases from V and 6 bases from J; bases unmatched to any gene: 3.